The sample holds a few counts of the clone carrying this T cell receptor beta chain. This record comes from a study of T-cell reconstitution after alpha-beta-depleted transplantation in children. The library targeted TCRbeta and was prepared with unique molecular identifiers. TCRdb used MiXCR to reprocess the PCR reads, holding one entry per CDR3 protein. The sample yields hundreds of thousands of distinct CDR3 sequences, approximately 17% seen once. Sequenced material: PBMCs from the stem cell graft donor, taken from the stem cell graft. The receptor was derived from a human donor who donated a stem cell graft to a child with acute myeloid leukemia.

DNA of the CDR3: TGTGCCAGCAGCTTAGGGTACCATCAAGAGACCCAGTACTTC. Amino acids: CASSLGYHQETQYF. The chain is built from TRBV7-2 and TRBJ2-5; D unclear. The CDR3 sequence is 14 residues long. Trimming shortened V by 1 base and J by 2 bases, and 8 bases separated the two germline ends. Germline CDR1 is SGHTA and CDR2 is FQGNSA. The full variable domain, completed using reference TRBV7-2 and TRBJ2-5, is GAGVSQSPSNKVTEKGKDVELRCDPISGHTALYWYRQSLGQGLEFLIYFQGNSAPDKSGLPSDRFSAERTGGSVSTLTIQRTQQEDSAVYLCASSLGYHQETQYFGPGTRLLVL.